This TCR beta chain was profiled in a study of T cells in Graves' hyperthyroidism and ophthalmopathy. The CDR3 is 14 residues long. Germline V gives CDR1 DFQATT, CDR2 SNEGSKA (reference sequence). The V and J ends lost 1 base and 3 bases, in that order; junction bases with no gene match: 6. The TCR beta CDR3 regions underwent amplification using RNA transcripts as the source. The HTBI primer set drove a first-round RT-PCR of the TCR CDR3. MiXCR was run by TCRdb on the multiplex PCR reads, yielding one entry per CDR3 protein. This sample has nearly 250,000 distinct CDR3 sequences, with 16% found just once. Every diagnosis used clinical symptoms, serum thyroxine and TRAb, thyroid ultrasound and orbital computed tomography. PBMCs were sourced from more than 7.5 ml fresh peripheral blood. This clonotype showed up many times. What it binds is unknown. Points from the study as a whole: Ophthalmopathy stood apart from stable hyperthyroidism in a 13 V-J model.

The rearrangement links TRBV20-1 to TRBJ2-7; 7 positions match TRBD2. The receptor's source is a woman aged 18-29 years with Graves' ophthalmopathy. Sequencing was carried out using blood. CDR3 sequence (DNA): TGCAGTGCTAGAGGCCGAACTAGCGACTACGAGCAGTACTTC. This gives the protein CSARGRTSDYEQYF.